Listed here are 9 T cell receptor beta chains from one sample, sequenced in a study of blood T cell repertoires in COVID-19. Measured with immunoSEQ multiplex PCR; TCRdb has only the in-frame clones, and not every one. This sample has about 100,000 clones, with around 86% found just once. The sequencing sample was made of peripheral blood. The receptors shown here come from a woman between 65 and 79 years old with acute or convalescent COVID-19.

V and J are TRBV15 and TRBJ2-7; D gene ambiguous. The CDR3 covers 14 residues. Trimming took off 6 bases at V and 0 bases at J, with 12 bases between the two ends. Germline assignment: CDR1 LNHNV and CDR2 YYDKDF (reference sequence). CDR3 sequence: CATSSGSGSYEQYV. The CDR3 coding sequence is TGTGCCACCAGTTCCGGCTCAGGCTCCTACGAGCAGTACGTC.

The chain recombines TRBV6-1 with TRBJ1-2; 7 bases align to TRBD1. Trimming at V came to 0 bases and at J to 5 bases, leaving 6 bases not matched to a gene. The CDR3 totals 15 residues. The germline V gene encodes CDR1 MNHNS and CDR2 SASEGT. The CDR3 protein is CASSEALQQGYGYTF. For the CDR3, the DNA is TGTGCCAGCAGTGAAGCCCTACAACAGGGGTATGGCTACACCTTC.

V gene TRBV5-1 combines with J gene TRBJ2-1; TRBD2 agrees at 13 bases. The CDR3 extends over 15 amino acids. Germline V gives CDR1 SGHRS, CDR2 YFSETQ. With 3 bases clipped from V and 10 bases from J, the junction kept 7 bases outside the gene matches. The CDR3 spells CASSYGTSGAGEQFF. The CDR3 coding sequence is TGCGCCAGCAGCTATGGGACTAGCGGGGCTGGGGAGCAGTTCTTC. The entire variable domain, with the rest obtained from reference TRBV5-1 and TRBJ2-1, is as follows: KAGVTQTPRYLIKTRGQQVTLSCSPISGHRSVSWYQQTPGQGLQFLFEYFSETQRNKGNFPGRFSGRQFSNSRSEMNVSTLELGDSALYLCASSYGTSGAGEQFFGPGTRLTVL.

This clone was seen a few times. The chain recombines TRBV4-1 with TRBJ1-5, with a tentative D call TRBD1 (6 bases). In germline, CDR1 is MGHRA, CDR2 YSYEKL. Deletions cut 1 base from V and 4 bases from J, with 11 bases between. The CDR3 extends over 15 amino acids. In nucleotides, the CDR3 is TGCGCCAGCAGCCAAGGGGTGAGGGGGAATCAGCCCCAGCATTTT. As protein: CASSQGVRGNQPQHF.

The rearrangement uses TRBV10-3 and TRBJ2-6; tentatively, D is TRBD2 (5 bases). V lost 11 bases and J lost 4, with 12 bases in between. CDR1 and CDR2 from the germline V gene are ENHRY and SYGVKD. This CDR3 has 13 amino acids. In DNA, the CDR3 is TGTGCCGCCAGGTCGGGGGGGGCCAACGTCCTGACTTTC. Its translation is CAARSGGANVLTF.

The chain recombines TRBV28 with TRBJ2-7; 8 bases agree with TRBD1. The germline V gene encodes CDR1 MDHEN and CDR2 SYDVKM. The CDR3 is made up of 14 amino acids. V shed 2 bases and J 9 bases; nucleotides not matched to a gene: 9. This CDR3 reads CASSLGDRHPGQYF. CDR3 coding DNA: TGTGCCAGCAGTTTAGGGGACAGGCATCCCGGGCAGTACTTC.

The chain carries TRBV4-1 and TRBJ1-5; 9 bases match TRBD1. The CDR3 is 18 residues long. The germline gives CDR1 MGHRA, CDR2 YSYEKL. V lost 1 base, J lost 3 bases, and 10 bases stayed unmatched. As DNA, the CDR3 is TGCGCCAGCAGCCAAGTTTCCGGACAGGGGCCCCTCAATCAGCCCCAGCATTTT. Translation: CASSQVSGQGPLNQPQHF.

The V and J genes are TRBV12-5 and TRBJ2-2, with TRBD1 identical over 7 bases. There are 15 residues in the CDR3. Germline lookup yields CDR1 LGHNT and CDR2 FRNRAP. V dropped 5 bases and J dropped 1; count of bases not matched to a gene: 4. This CDR3 reads CASGPGQMNTGELFF. As DNA, the CDR3 is TGTGCTAGTGGTCCGGGACAGATGAACACCGGGGAGCTGTTTTTT.

V gene TRBV7-2 combines with J gene TRBJ2-3; 9 nucleotides match TRBD2. This CDR3 spans 16 amino acids. CDR1 and CDR2 (germline): SGHTA, FQGNSA. V lost 6 bases, J lost 3 bases, and 10 bases stayed unmatched. The CDR3 reads CASSRSSGAQTDTQYF. The CDR3 nucleotides read TGTGCCAGCAGTCGTTCTAGCGGGGCCCAAACAGATACGCAGTATTTT.